The 31 T cell receptor beta chains listed next were all sequenced from one sample in a study of graft-versus-host responses after intestinal transplantation. These receptors have no identified antigens. Assay used: immunoSEQ multiplex PCR; TCRdb lists only in-frame clones, some missing. The table lists 90,000 to 120,000 clones, roughly 90% of them singletons, with about 0.9% in the top ten. Sequences were derived from unstimulated CD4+ T cells sorted from spleen or lymph node cells, sampled before intestinal transplant. These receptors were obtained from a human donor who received an intestinal transplant.

V is TRBV19 and J is TRBJ2-3; no clear D gene. This CDR3 has 14 amino acids. Trimming took off 8 bases at V and 1 base at J, with 13 bases between the two ends. Germline V lookup: CDR1 LNHDA, CDR2 SQIVND (reference sequence). CDR3 in DNA: TGTGCCAGTGGGATGACCGCTGGCACAGATACGCAGTATTTT. This encodes CASGMTAGTDTQYF.

The chain couples TRBV9 to TRBJ2-5; 7 bases are shared with TRBD1. Germline-derived CDR1 and CDR2 are SGDLS and YYNGEE. Losses at the gene ends were 0 bases for V and 5 bases for J; bases not matched to a gene: 1. The length of the CDR3 is 13 residues. The CDR3 region is CASSVEDRETQYF. The CDR3 nucleotides read TGTGCCAGCAGCGTAGAGGACAGGGAGACCCAGTACTTC.

As concerns this clone: This sample also contains other DNA sequences that code for the same CDR3. The chain joins TRBV7-9 to TRBJ2-5; D not certain. The germline CDR1 and CDR2 sequences are SEHNR and FQNEAQ (reference sequence). The ends were cut back, 0 bases at V and 5 bases at J, with 4 bases in the middle. The CDR3 covers 12 residues. CDR3: CASSLARETQYF. The CDR3 DNA is TGTGCCAGCAGCTTAGCGCGTGAGACCCAGTACTTC.

This chain uses TRBV27 with TRBJ1-5, with 10 bases matching TRBD1. The CDR3 length is 15 residues. Germline assignment: CDR1 MNHEY and CDR2 SMNVEV (reference sequence). The trim removed 5 bases at V and 12 bases at J, leaving 13 bases unmatched. CDR3 in amino acids: CASSPRTGGLYGQHF. CDR3 sequence (DNA): TGTGCCAGCAGTCCCCGGACAGGGGGTCTTTATGGCCAGCATTTT.

The J gene is TRBJ2-4, the V gene TRBV5-5; tentatively, D is TRBD1 or TRBD2 (6 bases each). CDR1 is SGHKS, CDR2 YYEKEE, per germline (reference sequence). With 2 bases removed from V and 8 bases from J, the gap between germline ends came to 17 bases. The CDR3 is made up of 15 amino acids. This CDR3 reads CASSLGGPGIDIQYF. The CDR3 DNA follows: TGTGCCAGCAGCTTAGGGGGGCCGGGCATTGACATTCAGTACTTC.

Concerning this clone: A read error may produce the germline difference seen at one junction end. This chain links TRBV10-1 with TRBJ2-2, with D tentatively TRBD1 or TRBD2 (6 bases each). Germline V gene data show CDR1 as WNHNN and CDR2 as SYGVQD (reference sequence). The CDR3 has 16 residues. The CDR3 DNA is TGCGCCGGCAGTGAGTCAGGACGGGGGCCCACCGGGGAGCTGTTTTTT. Its protein product is CAGSESGRGPTGELFF.

The V and J genes are TRBV27 and TRBJ1-6; weak D call: TRBD1 (5 bases). The V gene lost 3 bases and the J gene lost 0 bases, with 9 bases spanning the gap. Germline loops: CDR1 MNHEY, CDR2 SMNVEV (reference sequence). The CDR3 spans 16 residues. Here the CDR3 DNA reads TGTGCCAGCAGTTTCAGGGAGCCCTCCTATAATTCACCCCTCCACTTT. The encoded protein is CASSFREPSYNSPLHF.

This rearrangement joins TRBV28 to TRBJ2-3; D is ambiguous. The germline V gene has CDR1 MDHEN and CDR2 SYDVKM. The CDR3 sequence is 13 residues long. The V and J ends lost 6 bases and 0 bases respectively, with 7 bases between them. CDR3 loop: CASRLPSTDTQYF. CDR3 nucleotides: TGTGCCAGCAGACTACCGAGCACAGATACGCAGTATTTT.

The gene calls are TRBV7-9 and TRBJ1-6, with a weak D call TRBD1 (5 bases). The germline V gene has CDR1 SEHNR and CDR2 FQNEAQ (reference sequence). CDR3 length: 16 amino acids. V dropped 4 bases and J dropped 6 bases, with 16 bases sitting between them. The CDR3 nucleotides are TGTGCCAGCAGCTACGCGGGGGGAGGTAGTAATTCACCCCTCCACTTT. Translated, it gives CASSYAGGGSNSPLHF.

Worth noting for this clone: A junction boundary mismatches the germline segment, possibly from a read error. The genes are TRBV5-1 and TRBJ1-4; no firm D call. Germline V lookup: CDR1 SGHRS, CDR2 YFSETQ. The CDR3 sequence is 15 residues long. The CDR3 DNA sequence: TGCGTCAGCAGCTTGGGGAACCGGGGTAATGAAAAACTGTTTTTT. This translates into CVSSLGNRGNEKLFF.

This chain joins TRBV30 and TRBJ2-1; TRBD1 matches 8 bases. V shed 3 bases, J shed 8 bases, and the junction held 6 bases outside the gene matches. This CDR3 is 13 amino acids long. The germline gives CDR1 GTSNPN, CDR2 SVGIG (reference sequence). This chain's CDR3 is CAWSRGRLDEQFF. In DNA form, the CDR3 reads TGTGCCTGGAGCAGGGGGCGGCTTGATGAGCAGTTCTTC.

This chain's CDR3 is CASSKDRNNYEQYF. The CDR3 DNA reads as TGTGCCAGCAGTAAAGACAGGAACAACTACGAGCAGTACTTC. The V call is TRBV6-1, the J call TRBJ2-7, with a possible D match to TRBD1 (6 bases). Germline CDR1 reads MNHNS; CDR2 reads SASEGT. Trimming left V 5 bases short and J 3 bases short, with 14 bases between. The CDR3 extends over 14 amino acids.

The J gene is TRBJ2-7, the V gene TRBV12-5; D unresolved. Per germline, CDR1 LGHNT and CDR2 FRNRAP. V lost 4 bases and J lost 5, with 9 bases in between. The CDR3 is made up of 12 amino acids. CDR3 in amino acids: CASGYLHHEQYF. CDR3 sequence (DNA): TGTGCTAGTGGTTATCTCCACCACGAGCAGTACTTC.

This chain uses TRBV5-1 with TRBJ2-3; D is undetermined. The germline V gene encodes CDR1 SGHRS and CDR2 YFSETQ. This CDR3 region has 12 residues. The ends were cut back, 1 base at V and 4 bases at J, with 4 bases in the middle. CDR3 in amino acids: CASSLRSDTQYF. DNA for the CDR3: TGCGCCAGCAGCTTGAGGTCAGATACGCAGTATTTT.

This sequence joins TRBV7-6 and TRBJ2-1; 8 bases are shared with TRBD2. Trimming removed 2 bases from V and 0 bases from J; junction bases left unmatched: 9. The CDR3 is made up of 18 amino acids. Germline V CDR1 and CDR2: SGHVS, FNYEAQ. The CDR3 DNA reads as TGTGCCAGCAGCTTATTTGCGGGGGGTCTAAGCTCCTACAATGAGCAGTTCTTC. It translates to CASSLFAGGLSSYNEQFF.

V gene TRBV29-1 combines with J gene TRBJ1-4; D not resolved. The V and J ends lost 6 bases and 4 bases respectively, with 9 bases between them. CDR1 and CDR2 from the germline V gene are SQVTM and ANQGSEA. The CDR3 sequence is 12 residues long. For the CDR3, the DNA is TGCAGCGTCGGGAGTTTTAATGAAAAACTGTTTTTT. Residues: CSVGSFNEKLFF.

The genes are TRBV2 and TRBJ2-7; 9 bases map to TRBD2. V gave up 6 bases and J gave up 9 bases; unmatched junction bases: 9. The germline V gene has CDR1 SNHLY and CDR2 FYNNEI. The CDR3 is 13 residues long. CDR3 bases: TGTGCCAGCAGAACACCTAGCGGGAATGTGCAGTACTTC. It encodes CASRTPSGNVQYF.

In nucleotides, the CDR3 is TGTGCCAGCAGTTACGTGGACAGGGTCGGGGCCAACGTCCTGACTTTC. Amino acids: CASSYVDRVGANVLTF. This chain joins TRBV6-5 and TRBJ2-6; 8 bases align to TRBD1. After removal of 2 bases from V and 4 bases from J, the junction contained 4 bases not matched to a gene. The CDR3 has 16 residues. Germline V gene lookup returns CDR1 MNHEY and CDR2 SVGAGI.

The CDR3 bases are TGTGCCAGCTCACCATATGGCAGGGAGGCCTATAATTCACCCCTCCACTTT. Protein sequence: CASSPYGREAYNSPLHF. The V call is TRBV18, the J call TRBJ1-6; tentative D call: TRBD1 (5 bases). The V end was cut by 2 bases, the J end by 2 bases, with 13 bases between. CDR1 and CDR2 from the germline V gene are KGHSH and LQKENI. This CDR3 has 17 residues. Using reference TRBV18 and TRBJ1-6 for the parts outside the CDR3, the full variable domain is NAGVMQNPRHLVRRRGQEARLRCSPMKGHSHVYWYRQLPEEGLKFMVYLQKENIIDESGMPKERFSAEFPKEGPSILRIQQVVRGDSAAYFCASSPYGREAYNSPLHFGNGTRLTVT.

The chain joins TRBV9 to TRBJ1-2; 8 bases match TRBD1. The V and J ends lost 1 base and 8 bases, in that order; junction bases with no gene match: 1. This CDR3 contains 12 residues. Germline CDR1 and CDR2: SGDLS and YYNGEE. CDR3 in amino acids: CASSVTGGGYTF. In DNA, the CDR3 is TGTGCCAGCAGCGTAACAGGGGGAGGCTACACCTTC.

The chain combines TRBV5-4 with TRBJ2-3, with 15 bases aligning to TRBD2. V was pared by 4 bases and J by 4 bases, with 7 bases of the junction left unmatched. This CDR3 contains 17 residues. From germline, CDR1 is SGHNT and CDR2 YYREEE (reference sequence). The CDR3 bases are TGTGCCAGCAGCACCGGACTAGCGGGGGGGCAGTCAGATACGCAGTATTTT. It yields the protein CASSTGLAGGQSDTQYF. The full variable domain, completed using reference TRBV5-4 and TRBJ2-3, is ETGVTQSPTHLIKTRGQQVTLRCSSQSGHNTVSWYQQALGQGPQFIFQYYREEENGRGNFPPRFSGLQFPNYSSELNVNALELDDSALYLCASSTGLAGGQSDTQYFGPGTRLTVL.

The CDR3 nucleotides read TGCGCCAGCAGCTATAGTCCGGGACTTGGGAACACAGATACGCAGTATTTT. Translation: CASSYSPGLGNTDTQYF. J is TRBJ2-3 and V is TRBV5-1, with a tentative D call TRBD2 (6 bases). This CDR3 region has 17 residues. V lost 3 bases to trimming and J lost 2 bases, with 19 bases between them. The germline V gene encodes CDR1 SGHRS and CDR2 YFSETQ.

The gene calls are TRBV5-6 and TRBJ1-1; D remains unclear. This CDR3 comprises 15 residues. The germline CDR1 and CDR2 sequences are SGHDT and YYEEEE. Trimming shortened V by 2 bases and J by 4 bases, and 15 bases separated the two germline ends. CDR3 nucleotide sequence: TGTGCCAGCAGCTTTCCTCCATCCCAGAGCACTGAAGCTTTCTTT. It codes for CASSFPPSQSTEAFF.

This clone was detected only a few times. This rearrangement joins TRBV5-1 to TRBJ1-3; no clear D. Germline V gives CDR1 SGHRS, CDR2 YFSETQ. The CDR3 totals 15 residues. Trimming cost V 1 base and J 0 bases, with 8 bases left between them. CDR3 amino acids: CASSLSLSSGNTIYF. The CDR3, as DNA: TGCGCCAGCAGCTTGAGCTTGAGCTCTGGAAACACCATATATTTT. The variable domain in full, with the rest retrieved from reference TRBV5-1 and TRBJ1-3, is KAGVTQTPRYLIKTRGQQVTLSCSPISGHRSVSWYQQTPGQGLQFLFEYFSETQRNKGNFPGRFSGRQFSNSRSEMNVSTLELGDSALYLCASSLSLSSGNTIYFGEGSWLTVV.

This sequence joins TRBV30 and TRBJ2-4; D may be TRBD1 (7 bases). Trimming shortened V by 3 bases and J by 3 bases, and 15 bases separated the two germline ends. Germline CDR1 and CDR2: GTSNPN and SVGIG (reference sequence). This CDR3 comprises 15 residues. The DNA for the CDR3 is TGTGCCTGGAGCGGGGGACAGAGCGGCAAAAACATTCAGTACTTC. Translating gives CAWSGGQSGKNIQYF.

The gene calls are TRBV6-1 and TRBJ2-5; perhaps TRBD2 as D (7 bases). Per germline, CDR1 MNHNS and CDR2 SASEGT. There are 15 residues in the CDR3. The V end was cut by 2 bases, the J end by 5 bases, with 15 bases between. The CDR3 region is CASSERGRVVETQYF. The CDR3 DNA sequence: TGTGCCAGCAGTGAAAGGGGGAGGGTGGTTGAGACCCAGTACTTC.

The V gene is TRBV6-4, the J gene TRBJ2-1, with a weak D call TRBD2 (6 bases). Germline CDR1 is MRHNA and CDR2 is SNTAGT. The V end lost 4 bases, the J end lost 7 bases, and 17 bases lay between the germline ends. This CDR3 comprises 15 residues. The CDR3 loop is CASSVAGFAGNEQFF. The CDR3 DNA sequence: TGTGCCAGCAGTGTTGCGGGGTTCGCGGGGAATGAGCAGTTCTTC.

The rearrangement links TRBV10-3 to TRBJ2-3; possibly TRBD1 for D (6 bases). The CDR3 totals 13 residues. Trimming removed 3 bases from V and 4 bases from J, with 8 bases in between. CDR1 is ENHRY, CDR2 SYGVKD, per germline. The CDR3 protein is CAISEEGADTQYF. CDR3 nucleotide sequence: TGTGCCATCAGTGAAGAGGGGGCAGATACGCAGTATTTT.

This clone showed up just once. V usage is TRBV10-3 and J usage is TRBJ2-1; no clear D gene. The CDR3 has 11 residues. The V end lost 10 bases, the J end lost 0 bases, and 4 bases lay between the germline ends. The germline V gene has CDR1 ENHRY and CDR2 SYGVKD. The CDR3 nucleotides read TGTGCCACCCGCTCCTACAATGAGCAGTTCTTC. Its translation is CATRSYNEQFF.

This chain uses TRBV5-1 with TRBJ2-4, with D maybe TRBD1 (5 bases). The CDR3 covers 14 residues. V was clipped by 4 bases and J by 0 bases, with 8 bases between them. Per the germline V gene, CDR1 is SGHRS and CDR2 is YFSETQ. CDR3 in amino acids: CASSEDIAKNIQYF. The CDR3 DNA sequence: TGCGCCAGCAGCGAGGACATAGCCAAAAACATTCAGTACTTC.

The chain carries TRBV6-6 and TRBJ1-6, with 8 bases lining up with TRBD1. CDR1 is MNHNY and CDR2 is SVGAGI in the germline V gene (reference sequence). The ends lost 5 bases at V and 7 bases at J; junction bases unmatched: 4. The CDR3 contains 14 residues. The CDR3 nucleotides are TGTGCCAGCAGTGGCAGGGGGCTCAATTCACCCCTCCACTTT. Its protein product is CASSGRGLNSPLHF.